This entry lists 21 T cell receptor beta chains sequenced from one sample in a study of T cells in Graves' hyperthyroidism and ophthalmopathy. Regions amplified from RNA transcripts were the TCR beta CDR3 regions. Carried out on the TCR CDR3, a first-round RT-PCR used the HTBI primer set. TCRdb recomputed calls from the multiplex PCR reads with MiXCR, one row per CDR3 protein. The sample includes about 270,000 distinct CDR3 sequences, less than 30% seen only once; the top ten take around 28%. Sample: blood. The source of these receptors is a man aged 35 to 55 with Graves' hyperthyroidism that later progressed to Graves' ophthalmopathy.

This clonotype was observed a few times. This chain links TRBV6-9 with TRBJ2-2, with D possibly being TRBD2 (5 bases). V was trimmed by 2 bases and J by 7 bases, leaving 11 bases between them. CDR1 and CDR2 (germline): MNHGY, SVAAGI. The CDR3 consists of 14 residues. The CDR3 coding sequence is TGTGCCAGCAGTTATGGCCCGGGGAGCGGGGAGCTGTTTTTT. It specifies CASSYGPGSGELFF.

The table lists this clonotype with many counts. The V gene is TRBV20-1, the J gene TRBJ2-2, with TRBD2 matching over 9 bases. The trim removed 3 bases at V and 8 bases at J, leaving 7 bases unmatched. Germline values: CDR1 DFQATT, CDR2 SNEGSKA (reference sequence). CDR3 length: 14 amino acids. CDR3 protein: CSARKGLASGELFF. DNA for the CDR3: TGCAGTGCTAGGAAGGGACTAGCTTCTGGGGAGCTGTTTTTT.

This clonotype has at least ten counts. The chain combines TRBV3-1 with TRBJ2-7, with 9 bases fitting TRBD1. V gave up 4 bases and J gave up 4 bases; unmatched junction bases: 8. Germline V gives CDR1 LGHDT, CDR2 YNNKEL (reference sequence). The CDR3 consists of 15 residues. The CDR3 nucleotides are TGTGCCAGCAGCCCCTGGACAGGGGAGTATTACGAGCAGTACTTC. Its protein product is CASSPWTGEYYEQYF.

This clonotype showed up many times. V gene TRBV19 combines with J gene TRBJ2-5; 7 nucleotides agree with TRBD2. This CDR3 is built from 14 residues. Trimming at V came to 3 bases and at J to 3 bases, leaving 4 bases not matched to a gene. CDR1 LNHDA and CDR2 SQIVND come from the germline V gene (reference sequence). This CDR3 is CASSITTSEETQYF. In DNA, the CDR3 is TGTGCCAGTAGTATCACAACTAGCGAAGAGACCCAGTACTTC.

This clonotype came up many times. V and J are TRBV13 and TRBJ2-7, with 9 bases identical to TRBD2. The CDR3 runs to 16 residues. CDR1 and CDR2 (germline): PRHDT, FYEKMQ (reference sequence). V gave up 5 bases and J gave up 5 bases; unmatched junction bases: 13. CDR3: CASSGDRGLASHEQYF. DNA of the CDR3: TGTGCCAGCAGCGGCGACCGGGGACTAGCATCCCACGAGCAGTACTTC.

The chain recombines TRBV7-3 with TRBJ1-1; tentative D call: TRBD1 (5 bases). CDR1 SGHTA and CDR2 FQGTGA come from the germline V gene. The CDR3 is made up of 14 amino acids. The V end lost 5 bases, the J end lost 4 bases, and 14 bases lay between the germline ends. CDR3 protein: CASSLRPGSTEAFF. The CDR3, as DNA: TGTGCCAGCAGCCTCAGACCAGGGAGCACTGAAGCTTTCTTT.

This clonotype was observed many times. The chain recombines TRBV6-5 with TRBJ2-7; 11 nucleotides align to TRBD2. The CDR3 runs 15 residues. Germline CDR1 MNHEY, CDR2 SVGAGI. The trim removed 6 bases at V and 2 bases at J, leaving 6 bases unmatched. CDR3 bases: TGTGCCAGCAGCCTGGGACTAGCGGACACCTACGAGCAGTACTTC. This codes for CASSLGLADTYEQYF.

There are many counts of this clonotype. The chain recombines TRBV29-1 with TRBJ2-7; tentatively, D is TRBD1 or TRBD2 (5 bases each). Trimming removed 6 bases from V and 3 bases from J, with 21 bases in between. Germline V lookup: CDR1 SQVTM, CDR2 ANQGSEA. CDR3 length: 15 amino acids. CDR3 residues: CSVPSREGTIYEQYF. CDR3 bases: TGCAGCGTCCCGAGTCGAGAGGGGACGATCTACGAGCAGTACTTC.

This clonotype came up many times. The chain links TRBV19 to TRBJ2-7; maybe TRBD2 (6 bases). The CDR3 is made up of 15 amino acids. The ends were cut back, 6 bases at V and 0 bases at J, with 15 bases in the middle. Germline V lookup: CDR1 LNHDA, CDR2 SQIVND (reference sequence). CDR3 sequence: CASRPGLASSYEQYF. The CDR3 DNA sequence: TGTGCCAGTAGACCGGGACTCGCCAGCTCCTACGAGCAGTACTTC.

Ten or more counts support this clonotype. This chain joins TRBV7-2 and TRBJ2-7; D perhaps matches TRBD1 (6 bases). The CDR3 loop spans 13 amino acids. The germline V gene has CDR1 SGHTA and CDR2 FQGNSA. With 5 bases removed from V and 7 bases from J, the gap between germline ends came to 15 bases. The CDR3 nucleotides read TGTGCCAGCAGCACCCGACAGGCCCTAGAGCAGTACTTC. This codes for CASSTRQALEQYF.

Ten or more counts support this clonotype. This sequence joins TRBV2 and TRBJ1-5; 8 bases match TRBD1. This CDR3 comprises 17 residues. With 4 bases clipped from V and 2 bases from J, the junction kept 10 bases outside the gene matches. Germline loops: CDR1 SNHLY, CDR2 FYNNEI. In DNA, the CDR3 is TGTGCCAGCAGTGCCCAGGGGGCAGGCATGGGCAATCAGCCCCAGCATTTT. Its protein product is CASSAQGAGMGNQPQHF.

At least ten counts were recorded for this clonotype. The J gene is TRBJ2-4, the V gene TRBV4-1; 7 nucleotides line up with TRBD2. This CDR3 is built from 13 residues. Germline V gene data show CDR1 as MGHRA and CDR2 as YSYEKL. V gave up 8 bases and J gave up 4 bases; unmatched junction bases: 5. CDR3 loop: CASGQGLKNIQYF. The CDR3 bases are TGCGCCAGCGGGCAGGGACTAAAAAACATTCAGTACTTC.

This clonotype was seen ten or more times. The CDR3 is CAWSPRSYSNYGYTF. In DNA form, the CDR3 reads TGTGCCTGGAGTCCTCGGTCCTATTCTAACTATGGCTACACCTTC. The chain has TRBV30 and TRBJ1-2; D not certain. Germline CDR1 is GTSNPN and CDR2 is SVGIG (reference sequence). Trimming removed 2 bases at V and 0 bases at J, with 13 bases between. The CDR3 totals 15 residues.

The chain uses TRBV5-1 and TRBJ2-2; D not resolved. The CDR3 sequence is 15 residues long. Per the germline V gene, CDR1 is SGHRS and CDR2 is YFSETQ. The V end lost 0 bases, the J end lost 5 bases, and 11 bases lay between the germline ends. CDR3 coding DNA: TGCGCCAGCAGCTTGGAAAAGATGTGGACCGGGGAGCTGTTTTTT. Encoded protein: CASSLEKMWTGELFF.

By sample fraction, this clonotype is medium-sized. DNA for the CDR3: TGTGCCAGCAGCTTAACCGTCGAGACCCAGTACTTC. Amino acids: CASSLTVETQYF. V is TRBV11-2 and J is TRBJ2-5, with D hard to call. The CDR3 totals 12 residues. The V end lost 2 bases, the J end lost 5 bases, and 6 bases lay between the germline ends. Germline V gene data show CDR1 as SGHAT and CDR2 as FQNNGV.

The chain is built from TRBV25-1 and TRBJ2-7; 9 bases agree with TRBD2. CDR1 is MGHDK, CDR2 SYGVNS, per germline. With V trimmed by 0 bases and J by 9 bases, 12 bases remained unmatched. The CDR3 is 16 residues long. CDR3 residues: CASSEYEGGREMAQYF. The CDR3 DNA reads TGTGCCAGCAGTGAATACGAGGGCGGGAGGGAGATGGCGCAGTACTTC.

The sample holds many counts of this clonotype. The CDR3 bases are TGTGCCAGCAGACGACGGACCTACGGTCACGAGACCCAGTACTTC. Translation gives CASRRRTYGHETQYF. The chain couples TRBV7-2 to TRBJ2-5; D gene uncertain. Trimming took 6 bases from V and 5 from J, leaving 19 bases between them. The CDR3 has 15 residues. CDR1 SGHTA and CDR2 FQGNSA come from the germline V gene.

This clonotype was found many times. This rearrangement joins TRBV10-3 to TRBJ1-5; D is undetermined. The V gene lost 1 base and the J gene lost 0 bases, with 7 bases spanning the gap. From germline, CDR1 is ENHRY and CDR2 SYGVKD. The CDR3 is made up of 15 amino acids. CDR3 in amino acids: CAISELDGSNQPQHF. For the CDR3, the DNA is TGTGCCATCAGTGAGTTGGACGGTAGCAATCAGCCCCAGCATTTT.

J is TRBJ1-2 and V is TRBV20-1, with TRBD1 matching over 7 bases. Trimming took 6 bases from V and 12 from J; bases not matched to a gene: 7. The CDR3 runs 10 residues. Looked up from germline, CDR1 is DFQATT and CDR2 is SNEGSKA (reference sequence). The CDR3 is CSAETGKHTF. Written as DNA, the CDR3 is TGCAGTGCGGAGACAGGGAAACACACCTTC.

This clonotype appeared a few times. The gene calls are TRBV20-1 and TRBJ2-5; 11 positions agree with TRBD2. The CDR3 has 15 amino acids. V shed 5 bases, J shed 1 base, and the junction held 6 bases outside the gene matches. The germline gives CDR1 DFQATT, CDR2 SNEGSKA (reference sequence). The CDR3 loop is CSAFGTSGFQETQYF. Here the CDR3 DNA reads TGCAGTGCTTTCGGGACTAGCGGCTTCCAAGAGACCCAGTACTTC.

This clonotype has a count of ten or more. V and J are TRBV13 and TRBJ1-5, with 12 bases aligning to TRBD1. Germline CDR1 PRHDT, CDR2 FYEKMQ (reference sequence). The CDR3 spans 17 residues. Trimming took 2 bases from V and 3 from J; bases not matched to a gene: 5. In nucleotides, the CDR3 is TGTGCCAGCAGCTTAACCGGGACAGGGGGCGTCAATCAGCCCCAGCATTTT. Amino acids: CASSLTGTGGVNQPQHF.